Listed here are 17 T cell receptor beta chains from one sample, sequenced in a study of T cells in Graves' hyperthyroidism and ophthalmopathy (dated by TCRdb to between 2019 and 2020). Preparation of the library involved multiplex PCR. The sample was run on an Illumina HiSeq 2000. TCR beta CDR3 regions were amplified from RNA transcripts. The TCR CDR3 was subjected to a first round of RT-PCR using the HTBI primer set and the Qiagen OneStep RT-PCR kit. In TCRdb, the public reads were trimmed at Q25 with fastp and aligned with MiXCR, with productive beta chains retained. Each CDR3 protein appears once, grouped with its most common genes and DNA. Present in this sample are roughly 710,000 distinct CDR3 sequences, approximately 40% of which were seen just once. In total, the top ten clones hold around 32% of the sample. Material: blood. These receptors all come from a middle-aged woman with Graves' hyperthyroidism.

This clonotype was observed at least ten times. The CDR3 region has the DNA TGTGCCAGCAGTTTAGGGGAGGGGGTACCCCAGCATTTT. Translating it yields CASSLGEGVPQHF. V is TRBV12-3 or TRBV12-4 and J is TRBJ1-5; D is possibly TRBD1 (6 bases). The CDR3 has 13 amino acids. Trimming stripped 1 base from V and 10 bases from J, with 11 bases between.

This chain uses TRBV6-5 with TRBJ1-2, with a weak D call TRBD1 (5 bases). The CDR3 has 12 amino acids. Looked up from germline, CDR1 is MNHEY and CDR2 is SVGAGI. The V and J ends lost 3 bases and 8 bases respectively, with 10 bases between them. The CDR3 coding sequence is TGTGCCAGCAGTTATATGAGGGGCGGCTACACCTTC. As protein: CASSYMRGGYTF.

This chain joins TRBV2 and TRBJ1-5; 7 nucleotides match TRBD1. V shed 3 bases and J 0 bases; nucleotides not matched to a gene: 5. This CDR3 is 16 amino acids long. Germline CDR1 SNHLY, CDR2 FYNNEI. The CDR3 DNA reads TGTGCCAGCAGTGATTGGGACAGTTATAGCAATCAGCCCCAGCATTTT. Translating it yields CASSDWDSYSNQPQHF.

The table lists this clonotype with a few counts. CDR3 nucleotides: TGTGCCAGCAGTAACACAGGGATCCGGATCCAGCCCCAGCATTTT. Its translation is CASSNTGIRIQPQHF. The rearrangement joins TRBV12-3 or TRBV12-4 to TRBJ1-5; a possible D gene is TRBD1 (6 bases). This CDR3 has 15 amino acids. Trimming pared 5 bases from V and 7 bases from J, leaving 18 bases between.

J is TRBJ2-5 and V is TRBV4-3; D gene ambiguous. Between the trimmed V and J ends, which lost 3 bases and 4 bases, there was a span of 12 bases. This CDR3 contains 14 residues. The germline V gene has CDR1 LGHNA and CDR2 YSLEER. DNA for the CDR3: TGCGCCAGCAGCCAGAATTTTGGCAGAGAGACCCAGTACTTC. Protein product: CASSQNFGRETQYF.

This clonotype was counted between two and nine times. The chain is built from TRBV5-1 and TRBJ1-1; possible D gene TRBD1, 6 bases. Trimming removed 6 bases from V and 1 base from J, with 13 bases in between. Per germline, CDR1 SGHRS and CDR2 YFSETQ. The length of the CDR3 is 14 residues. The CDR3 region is CASTLQGQNTEAFF. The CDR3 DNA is TGCGCCAGCACCCTACAGGGACAGAACACTGAAGCTTTCTTT.

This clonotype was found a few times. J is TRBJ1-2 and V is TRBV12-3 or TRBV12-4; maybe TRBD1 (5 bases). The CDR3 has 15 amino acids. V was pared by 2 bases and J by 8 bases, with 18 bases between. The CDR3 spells CASSLWDRGTGGYTF. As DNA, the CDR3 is TGTGCCAGCAGTTTATGGGATCGGGGAACAGGAGGCTACACCTTC.

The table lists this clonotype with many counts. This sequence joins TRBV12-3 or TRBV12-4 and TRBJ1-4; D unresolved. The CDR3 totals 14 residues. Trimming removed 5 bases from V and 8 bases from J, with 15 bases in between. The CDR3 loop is CASSRSVAREKLFF. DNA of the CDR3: TGTGCCAGCAGTAGATCGGTGGCGAGGGAAAAACTGTTTTTT.

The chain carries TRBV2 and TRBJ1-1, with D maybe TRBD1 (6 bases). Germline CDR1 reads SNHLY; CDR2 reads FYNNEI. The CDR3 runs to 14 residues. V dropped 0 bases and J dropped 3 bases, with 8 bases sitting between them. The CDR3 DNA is TGTGCCAGCAGTGAAGCGGGACACTACACTGAAGCTTTCTTT. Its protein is CASSEAGHYTEAFF.

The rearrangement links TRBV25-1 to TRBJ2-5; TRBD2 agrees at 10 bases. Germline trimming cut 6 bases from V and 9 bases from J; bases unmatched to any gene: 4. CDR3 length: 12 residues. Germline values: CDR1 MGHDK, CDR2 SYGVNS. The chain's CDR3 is CASSGAGGAQYF. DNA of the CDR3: TGTGCCAGCAGCGGAGCGGGGGGGGCCCAGTACTTC.

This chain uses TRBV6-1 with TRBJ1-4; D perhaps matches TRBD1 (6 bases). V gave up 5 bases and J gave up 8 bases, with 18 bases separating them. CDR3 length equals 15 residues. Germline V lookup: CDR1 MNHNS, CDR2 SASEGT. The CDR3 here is CASSRSGTGREKLFF. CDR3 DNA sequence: TGTGCCAGCAGTCGGTCCGGAACAGGGAGGGAAAAACTGTTTTTT.

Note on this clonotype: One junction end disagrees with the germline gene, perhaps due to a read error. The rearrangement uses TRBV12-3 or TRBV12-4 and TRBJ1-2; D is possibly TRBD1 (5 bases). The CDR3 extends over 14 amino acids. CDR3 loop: CAGSFTGGNYGYTF. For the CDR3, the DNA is TGTGCCGGCAGTTTCACGGGGGGGAACTATGGCTACACCTTC.

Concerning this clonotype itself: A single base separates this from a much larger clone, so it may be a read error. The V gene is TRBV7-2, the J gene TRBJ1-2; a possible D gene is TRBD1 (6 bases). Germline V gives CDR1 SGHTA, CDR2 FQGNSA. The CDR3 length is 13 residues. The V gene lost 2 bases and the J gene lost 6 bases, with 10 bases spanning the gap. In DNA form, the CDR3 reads TGTGCCAGCAGCTTACGGGCAGGGGATGGCTACACCTTC. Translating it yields CASSLRAGDGYTF. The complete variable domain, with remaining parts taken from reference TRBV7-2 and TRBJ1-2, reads GAGVSQSPSNKVTEKGKDVELRCDPISGHTALYWYRQSLGQGLEFLIYFQGNSAPDKSGLPSDRFSAERTGGSVSTLTIQRTQQEDSAVYLCASSLRAGDGYTFGSGTRLTVV.

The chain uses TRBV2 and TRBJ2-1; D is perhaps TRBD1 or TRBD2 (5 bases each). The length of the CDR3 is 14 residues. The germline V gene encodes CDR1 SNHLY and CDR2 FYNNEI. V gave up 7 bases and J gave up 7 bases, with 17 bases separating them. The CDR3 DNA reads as TGTGCCAGCACCAGGACCGGGACGATAAATGAGCAGTTCTTC. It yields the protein CASTRTGTINEQFF.

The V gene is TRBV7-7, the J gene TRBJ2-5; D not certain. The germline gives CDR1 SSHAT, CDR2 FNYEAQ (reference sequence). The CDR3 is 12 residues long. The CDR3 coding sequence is TGTGCTAGAGCGAGACGCCAAGAGACCCAGTACTTC. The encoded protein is CARARRQETQYF.

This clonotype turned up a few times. CDR3 sequence: CASSLLGGETGELFF. The CDR3 nucleotides are TGCGCCAGCAGCCTCCTAGGCGGGGAAACCGGGGAGCTGTTTTTT. This sequence joins TRBV4-1 and TRBJ2-2, with TRBD2 as a possible D gene (6 bases). CDR1 and CDR2 from the germline V gene are MGHRA and YSYEKL. This CDR3 has 15 amino acids. Trimming pared 4 bases from V and 5 bases from J, leaving 14 bases between.

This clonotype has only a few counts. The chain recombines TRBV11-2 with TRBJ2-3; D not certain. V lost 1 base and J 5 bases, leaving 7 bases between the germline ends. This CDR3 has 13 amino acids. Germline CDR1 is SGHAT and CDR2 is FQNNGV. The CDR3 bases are TGTGCCAGCAGCTTAGGGGTGAAAGATACGCAGTATTTT. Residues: CASSLGVKDTQYF.